The 24 T cell receptor beta chains listed next were all sequenced from one sample in a study of cytomegalovirus exposure and HLA in healthy donors. It was with 60 Vbeta and 13 Jbeta primers that the PCR ran. The table came from immunoSEQ multiplex PCR; TCRdb's copy has only in-frame clones and leaves some out. The data hold around 150,000 clones, with around 80% observed a single time. Sequencing was done on a sample of PBMCs. The receptor set was obtained from a woman aged 40 to 50 in good health and CMV-seropositive.

The chain has TRBV29-1 and TRBJ1-5; D perhaps matches TRBD1 (5 bases). With 3 bases removed from V and 6 bases from J, the gap between germline ends came to 12 bases. The CDR3 loop spans 13 amino acids. Germline loops: CDR1 SQVTM, CDR2 ANQGSEA. The DNA for the CDR3 is TGCAGCGTTGAGGGGGGGTTGGGTCAGCCCCAGCATTTT. It yields the protein CSVEGGLGQPQHF. Based on the CDR3 plus reference TRBV29-1 and TRBJ1-5, the full variable domain is SAVISQKPSRDICQRGTSLTIQCQVDSQVTMMFWYRQQPGQSLTLIATANQGSEATYESGFVIDKFPISRPNLTFSTLTVSNMSPEDSSIYLCSVEGGLGQPQHFGDGTRLSIL.

The gene calls are TRBV2 and TRBJ1-1; 8 nucleotides agree with TRBD1. CDR1 is SNHLY and CDR2 is FYNNEI in the germline V gene. The CDR3 contains 13 residues. Trimming took 5 bases from V and 5 from J; bases not matched to a gene: 4. Written as DNA, the CDR3 is TGTGCCAGCAGTCCTGACAGGGGAACTGAAGCTTTCTTT. This gives the protein CASSPDRGTEAFF.

J is TRBJ1-2 and V is TRBV7-2, with 11 bases matching TRBD1. Germline CDR1 and CDR2: SGHTA and FQGNSA. With V trimmed by 5 bases and J by 6 bases, 5 bases remained unmatched. This CDR3 comprises 14 residues. For the CDR3, the DNA is TGTGCCAGCAGCATTGGACAGGGGGCCCATGGCTACACCTTC. Protein: CASSIGQGAHGYTF.

This chain links TRBV9 with TRBJ2-3; D is perhaps TRBD2 (5 bases). The germline V gene has CDR1 SGDLS and CDR2 YYNGEE. The CDR3 loop spans 14 amino acids. V lost 4 bases and J lost 4, with 13 bases in between. The CDR3 loop is CASSTLTGADTQYF. CDR3 in DNA: TGTGCCAGCAGCACTCTGACCGGGGCAGATACGCAGTATTTT. The full variable domain, with the rest looked up from reference TRBV9 and TRBJ2-3, is DSGVTQTPKHLITATGQRVTLRCSPRSGDLSVYWYQQSLDQGLQFLIQYYNGEERAKGNILERFSAQQFPDLHSELNLSSLELGDSALYFCASSTLTGADTQYFGPGTRLTVL.

The rearrangement joins TRBV13 to TRBJ2-2; D gene ambiguous. Germline V CDR1 and CDR2: PRHDT, FYEKMQ (reference sequence). The ends were cut back, 3 bases at V and 6 bases at J, with 11 bases in the middle. The CDR3 spans 14 residues. This CDR3 reads CASSFRSPAGELFF. The CDR3 nucleotides are TGTGCCAGCAGCTTTCGGTCACCCGCCGGGGAGCTGTTTTTT. The full variable domain, with the rest looked up from reference TRBV13 and TRBJ2-2, is AAGVIQSPRHLIKEKRETATLKCYPIPRHDTVYWYQQGPGQDPQFLISFYEKMQSDKGSIPDRFSAQQFSDYHSELNMSSLELGDSALYFCASSFRSPAGELFFGEGSRLTVL.

The chain carries TRBV15 and TRBJ2-7; TRBD2 matches 8 bases. The V gene end was trimmed by 3 bases and the J gene end by 3 bases; junction bases not matched to a gene: 13. This CDR3 has 17 amino acids. Germline lookup yields CDR1 LNHNV and CDR2 YYDKDF (reference sequence). The CDR3 protein is CATSRDTGTRIFYEQYF. The CDR3 DNA is TGTGCCACCAGCAGGGATACCGGGACTAGGATTTTCTACGAGCAGTACTTC.

The V gene is TRBV28, the J gene TRBJ1-2; tentative D call: TRBD1 (5 bases). Trimming removed 8 bases from V and 0 bases from J, with 16 bases in between. This CDR3 spans 15 amino acids. CDR1 is MDHEN, CDR2 SYDVKM, per germline. The CDR3 protein is CASGFTGPTNYGYTF. CDR3 DNA: TGTGCCAGCGGCTTTACAGGCCCTACTAACTATGGCTACACCTTC.

The J gene is TRBJ2-1, the V gene TRBV19, with D unclear. Germline CDR1 LNHDA, CDR2 SQIVND (reference sequence). This CDR3 has 13 amino acids. With 3 bases removed from V and 0 bases from J, the gap between germline ends came to 3 bases. CDR3 residues: CASSISSYNEQFF. The CDR3, as DNA: TGTGCCAGTAGTATCAGCTCCTACAATGAGCAGTTCTTC.

This chain joins TRBV4-2 and TRBJ1-1; D is ambiguous. Trimming left V 1 base short and J 10 bases short, with 13 bases between. The length of the CDR3 is 13 residues. Germline lookup yields CDR1 LGHNA and CDR2 YNFKEQ. The CDR3 bases are TGTGCCAGCAGCCAAGCCCCGGGTGGTGTAGCTTTCTTT. It specifies CASSQAPGGVAFF.

This sequence joins TRBV5-8 and TRBJ2-7; 13 bases fit TRBD2. This CDR3 spans 16 amino acids. Per the germline V gene, CDR1 is SGHTS and CDR2 is YDEGEE. V trimming: 5 bases; J trimming: 3 bases; junction bases outside the gene matches: 8. The CDR3 DNA reads as TGTGCCAGCAGACTAGCGGGAGGGCCGGCCTACTACGAGCAGTACTTC. This encodes CASRLAGGPAYYEQYF.

The chain has TRBV7-9 and TRBJ1-4; D is unclear. The CDR3 runs 13 residues. V was shortened by 4 bases and J by 8 bases, with 11 bases between the two germline ends. Per the germline V gene, CDR1 is SEHNR and CDR2 is FQNEAQ (reference sequence). CDR3 coding DNA: TGTGCCAGCAGCTATGCCCGTCGGGAAAAACTGTTTTTT. Protein: CASSYARREKLFF.

The V gene is TRBV28, the J gene TRBJ1-5, with unresolved D. The length of the CDR3 is 14 residues. Trimming shortened V by 5 bases and J by 1 base, and 9 bases separated the two germline ends. CDR1 MDHEN and CDR2 SYDVKM come from the germline V gene. The CDR3 DNA reads as TGTGCCAGCAGTATCCCTCCCAGCAATCAGCCCCAGCATTTT. This codes for CASSIPPSNQPQHF.

The chain employs TRBV28 and TRBJ2-7, with 15 bases fitting TRBD2. The CDR3 consists of 17 residues. Germline trimming cut 6 bases from V and 7 bases from J; bases unmatched to any gene: 13. Germline CDR1 reads MDHEN; CDR2 reads SYDVKM. CDR3 residues: CASRSPGLAGGRGEQYF. The CDR3, as DNA: TGTGCCAGCAGATCACCGGGACTAGCGGGAGGCAGAGGGGAGCAGTACTTC.

The chain couples TRBV6-6 to TRBJ1-5; TRBD1 is a possible D gene (5 bases). Germline CDR1 is MNHNY and CDR2 is SVGAGI (reference sequence). Trimming pared 7 bases from V and 2 bases from J, leaving 18 bases between. This CDR3 is built from 16 residues. The CDR3 nucleotides are TGTGCCAGCATCGGCGGGACTCAGGGTGGCAATCAGCCCCAGCATTTT. Encoded protein: CASIGGTQGGNQPQHF.

This sequence joins TRBV7-2 and TRBJ2-2, with D possibly matching TRBD1 (6 bases). Germline assignment: CDR1 SGHTA and CDR2 FQGNSA. Trimming removed 1 base at V and 1 base at J, with 10 bases between. The CDR3 extends over 16 amino acids. CDR3: CASSLEADRNTGELFF. DNA of the CDR3: TGTGCCAGCAGCTTAGAGGCGGACAGGAACACCGGGGAGCTGTTTTTT.

This clone was seen more than once but under ten times. The rearrangement uses TRBV19 and TRBJ1-2, with D unresolved. The CDR3 is made up of 14 amino acids. Per germline, CDR1 LNHDA and CDR2 SQIVND (reference sequence). Trimming shortened V by 3 bases and J by 4 bases, and 12 bases separated the two germline ends. The chain's CDR3 is CASSIGGLSYGYTF. The CDR3 nucleotides read TGTGCCAGTAGTATCGGCGGCCTATCCTATGGCTACACCTTC.

V is TRBV18 and J is TRBJ1-3; 9 nucleotides match TRBD1. J was trimmed by 2 bases and V by 2 bases; bases with no gene match: 13. CDR1 is KGHSH, CDR2 LQKENI, per germline. The CDR3 has 19 amino acids. The CDR3, as DNA: TGTGCCAGCTCACCAATCGTTGTCTCGGGACAGGGAGCTGGAAACACCATATATTTT. Protein product: CASSPIVVSGQGAGNTIYF. Drawing the rest from reference TRBV18 and TRBJ1-3, the complete variable domain is NAGVMQNPRHLVRRRGQEARLRCSPMKGHSHVYWYRQLPEEGLKFMVYLQKENIIDESGMPKERFSAEFPKEGPSILRIQQVVRGDSAAYFCASSPIVVSGQGAGNTIYFGEGSWLTVV.

The chain is built from TRBV10-3 and TRBJ1-2; weak D call: TRBD1 (6 bases). The V gene lost 6 bases and the J gene lost 7 bases, with 24 bases spanning the gap. Germline CDR1 reads ENHRY; CDR2 reads SYGVKD. The CDR3 covers 16 residues. The CDR3: CAISLRKEAGVSGYTF. In DNA, the CDR3 is TGTGCCATCAGCTTGAGGAAAGAGGCAGGGGTGTCTGGCTACACCTTC.

V gene TRBV28 combines with J gene TRBJ2-2, with TRBD1 matching 10 bases. The V and J ends lost 2 bases and 1 base, in that order; junction bases with no gene match: 7. Germline CDR1 MDHEN, CDR2 SYDVKM. This CDR3 has 18 amino acids. In nucleotides, the CDR3 is TGTGCCAGCAGTTTAGGGACAGGGGACAGTGAGAACACCGGGGAGCTGTTTTTT. It translates to CASSLGTGDSENTGELFF.

This chain connects TRBV5-1 to TRBJ2-5; the match to TRBD2 covers 8 bases. Per germline, CDR1 SGHRS and CDR2 YFSETQ. V dropped 2 bases and J dropped 1; count of bases not matched to a gene: 4. The CDR3 extends over 15 amino acids. CDR3 sequence: CASSLGSGIQETQYF. In nucleotides, the CDR3 is TGCGCCAGCAGCTTAGGTAGCGGGATCCAAGAGACCCAGTACTTC.

Only one count was recorded for this clone. V is TRBV9 and J is TRBJ2-1; TRBD2 aligns across 7 bases. Germline assignment: CDR1 SGDLS and CDR2 YYNGEE. The trim removed 3 bases at V and 9 bases at J, leaving 6 bases unmatched. This CDR3 spans 13 amino acids. The CDR3: CASSGRERSEQFF. DNA of the CDR3: TGTGCCAGCAGCGGGCGGGAGCGAAGTGAGCAGTTCTTC. The full variable domain, in which reference TRBV9 and TRBJ2-1 provide the parts outside the CDR3, is DSGVTQTPKHLITATGQRVTLRCSPRSGDLSVYWYQQSLDQGLQFLIQYYNGEERAKGNILERFSAQQFPDLHSELNLSSLELGDSALYFCASSGRERSEQFFGPGTRLTVL.

This rearrangement joins TRBV29-1 to TRBJ2-6; 7 bases align to TRBD1. Germline V gene sequence: CDR1 SQVTM, CDR2 ANQGSEA. The V and J ends lost 7 bases and 0 bases, in that order; junction bases with no gene match: 3. The CDR3 covers 14 residues. CDR3 nucleotides: TGCAGCGCGGGACAGAGCTCTGGGGCCAACGTCCTGACTTTC. Its protein product is CSAGQSSGANVLTF.

This chain connects TRBV7-9 to TRBJ2-1; TRBD2 matches at 7 bases. This CDR3 comprises 13 residues. Germline V lookup: CDR1 SEHNR, CDR2 FQNEAQ (reference sequence). With 5 bases clipped from V and 9 bases from J, the junction kept 7 bases outside the gene matches. The CDR3 is CASSRARGGEQFF. The CDR3 DNA is TGTGCCAGCAGCCGGGCCCGCGGGGGTGAGCAGTTCTTC.

The chain employs TRBV25-1 and TRBJ1-4; D unclear. V shed 3 bases and J shed 0 bases, with 11 bases lying between them. Germline V gene sequence: CDR1 MGHDK, CDR2 SYGVNS. This CDR3 region has 16 residues. The CDR3: CASSDLAVATNEKLFF. The CDR3 DNA reads TGTGCCAGCAGTGATCTGGCAGTTGCAACTAATGAAAAACTGTTTTTT.